Listed below are T cell receptor beta chains from one sample, sequenced in a study of T-cell memory formation after mild COVID-19. Each CDR3 protein is one row after TCRdb ran MiXCR on the 5' RACE reads. The data show about 34,000 distinct CDR3 sequences, with about 7.7% seen just once and around 28% held by the top ten. Sequenced: PBMCs or a T cell subset sorted from them (not recorded which). These receptors were obtained from a man aged 18 to 29 who had mild COVID-19 (a few samples of this study predate the infection). Cell type and time point are not known. Both conserved end residues are part of each CDR3. The order of the fields is CDR3 DNA, CDR3 protein, V gene, J gene, D gene, clone size. A D gene is named only where the DNA matches it firmly. Some rows have no size entry. The others give once, few or many, or a class for an expanded clone.

TGTGCCAGCAGCGTGCAGGGTACGAACACTGAAGCTTTCTTT	CASSVQGTNTEAFF	TRBV9	TRBJ1-1	.	many
TGTGCAAGTTGCCCCTCGCGGGGGGCCAACAATGAGCAGTTCTTC	CASCPSRGANNEQFF	TRBV12-2	TRBJ2-1	.	.
TGTGCCAGCAGTCTATACTTCAGGGAGGCCCTCCACTTT	CASSLYFREALHF	TRBV12-3/TRBV12-4	TRBJ1-6	.	many
TGTGCCAGTAGTTCGCGGGGGGGCCATGATGAGCAGTTCTTC	CASSSRGGHDEQFF	TRBV19	TRBJ2-1	TRBD2	many
TGTGCCAGCAGTTTACTGGGGGGCGAGGGCTACACCTTC	CASSLLGGEGYTF	TRBV27	TRBJ1-2	.	many
TGCGCCAGCAGCGGGACTAGCGCGTACACAGATACGCAGTATTTT	CASSGTSAYTDTQYF	TRBV5-1	TRBJ2-3	TRBD2	many
TGTGCCAGCAGCCAAGATGGGGAGACGGGGTACAATGAGCAGTTCTTC	CASSQDGETGYNEQFF	TRBV4-2	TRBJ2-1	.	many
TGCAGTGCTAGGGAAACAGGGGGCGAAAACACCATATATTTT	CSARETGGENTIYF	TRBV20-1	TRBJ1-3	TRBD1	.
TGCGCCAGCAGCCAGCCAGACAGGGGACGAAATCAGCCCCAGCATTTT	CASSQPDRGRNQPQHF	TRBV4-1	TRBJ1-5	TRBD1	many
TGTGCCAGCAGTACGGACCTGAACACTGAAGCTTTCTTT	CASSTDLNTEAFF	TRBV28	TRBJ1-1	.	many
TGCGCCAGCAGCTTGGAGGGGCAAAGCGCAGATACGCAGTATTTT	CASSLEGQSADTQYF	TRBV5-1	TRBJ2-3	.	many
TGTGCCAGCAGCTTATTTGGCCTAAGAGGGTCCGGGGAGCTGTTTTTT	CASSLFGLRGSGELFF	TRBV7-9	TRBJ2-2	.	.
TGTGCCAGCAGTTCCACCCGCTACGAGCAGTACTTC	CASSSTRYEQYF	TRBV27	TRBJ2-7	.	many
TGCAGCGTTGAAGGGGTCGACTTACTGAGGGGCTACACCTTC	CSVEGVDLLRGYTF	TRBV29-1	TRBJ1-2	.	many
TGTGCCAGCAGTTACCCCGCGACAGGGGATGGGGGCTACACCTTC	CASSYPATGDGGYTF	TRBV6-5	TRBJ1-2	TRBD1	many
TGTGCCAGCAGTTACAGGAGCTCTGGAAACACCATATATTTT	CASSYRSSGNTIYF	TRBV12-3/TRBV12-4	TRBJ1-3	.	many
TGTGCCACCAGTGATTTGAAGCGGGGGGGCCAAGAGACCCAGTACTTC	CATSDLKRGGQETQYF	TRBV24-1	TRBJ2-5	TRBD2	many
TGCGCCAGCAGCCACGACCCCCAGGGTTCCCAGCATTTT	CASSHDPQGSQHF	TRBV4-1	TRBJ1-5	.	.
TGTGCCAGCAGCAAAGCGCCCCTTCAGAAGGACAGGGGAAGCGGGACTGAAGCTTTCTTT	CASSKAPLQKDRGSGTEAFF	TRBV21-1	TRBJ1-1	.	.
TGTGCCAGCATGACCGTTGGATACAATGAGCAGTTCTTC	CASMTVGYNEQFF	TRBV7-9	TRBJ2-1	.	many
TGCAGTGCCCGACAGGGGGCCTTCACAGATACGCAGTATTTT	CSARQGAFTDTQYF	TRBV20-1	TRBJ2-3	TRBD1	many
TGTGCCAGCAGCTTTCAGGGGGGGCGGTACGAGCAGTACTTC	CASSFQGGRYEQYF	TRBV7-8	TRBJ2-7	.	.
TGTGCCAGCAGTCAAGTGCTGGACTACGAGCAGTACTTC	CASSQVLDYEQYF	TRBV12-3/TRBV12-4	TRBJ2-7	.	many